This entry lists 14 T cell receptor beta chains sequenced from one sample in a study of blood T cell repertoires in COVID-19. Sequenced by immunoSEQ multiplex PCR; TCRdb stores in-frame clones only, minus some. The sample shows about 350,000 clones, over 75% of them seen only once. Sequencing was carried out using PBMCs or T cells enriched from blood (not recorded which). Receptors originate from a woman aged 25 to 39 who had recovered from COVID-19.

The gene calls are TRBV2 and TRBJ2-3, with TRBD2 matching over 10 bases. Germline-derived CDR1 and CDR2 are SNHLY and FYNNEI. The junction had 9 bases not matched to a gene; V was cut back by 6 bases and J by 6 bases. The CDR3 extends over 15 amino acids. As DNA, the CDR3 is TGTGCCAGCAGCATTGCTAGCGGGGGATTGGATACGCAGTATTTT. As protein: CASSIASGGLDTQYF.

The V call is TRBV5-1, the J call TRBJ2-3, with a weak D call TRBD1 (5 bases). This CDR3 comprises 15 residues. The V end was cut by 0 bases, the J end by 2 bases, with 10 bases between. The germline gives CDR1 SGHRS, CDR2 YFSETQ. The chain's CDR3 is CASSLEGITTDTQYF. The CDR3 nucleotides read TGCGCCAGCAGCTTGGAGGGGATAACCACAGATACGCAGTATTTT. Combining the CDR3 with reference TRBV5-1 and TRBJ2-3 gives the whole variable domain KAGVTQTPRYLIKTRGQQVTLSCSPISGHRSVSWYQQTPGQGLQFLFEYFSETQRNKGNFPGRFSGRQFSNSRSEMNVSTLELGDSALYLCASSLEGITTDTQYFGPGTRLTVL.

This clone was detected many times. The chain uses TRBV6-4 and TRBJ2-1; 8 bases agree with TRBD2. CDR1 is MRHNA and CDR2 is SNTAGT in the germline V gene. The CDR3 extends over 14 amino acids. Germline trimming cut 8 bases from V and 7 bases from J; bases unmatched to any gene: 10. The CDR3 protein is CASGGGTGENEQFF. DNA of the CDR3: TGTGCCAGCGGCGGGGGGACGGGAGAGAATGAGCAGTTCTTC.

The chain has TRBV19 and TRBJ1-2, with 8 nucleotides matching TRBD1. The germline V gene has CDR1 LNHDA and CDR2 SQIVND (reference sequence). The junction had 15 bases not matched to a gene; V was cut back by 1 base and J by 5 bases. CDR3 length: 18 amino acids. The DNA for the CDR3 is TGTGCCAGTAGTATAGTATTCTGGAGGTCAGGGGGCGGATATGGCTACACCTTC. It specifies CASSIVFWRSGGGYGYTF.

J is TRBJ1-5 and V is TRBV28, with a tentative D call TRBD1 (5 bases). The CDR3 contains 15 residues. V was trimmed by 4 bases and J by 2 bases, leaving 12 bases between them. Germline V gene sequence: CDR1 MDHEN, CDR2 SYDVKM. The CDR3 here is CASSSQGRGNQPQHF. CDR3 nucleotides: TGTGCCAGCAGTTCCCAGGGTCGAGGCAATCAGCCCCAGCATTTT.

The V and J genes are TRBV5-1 and TRBJ1-2; 11 nucleotides agree with TRBD1. CDR1 and CDR2 (germline): SGHRS, YFSETQ. V lost 4 bases, J lost 3 bases, and 5 bases stayed unmatched. The CDR3 consists of 15 residues. Here the CDR3 reads CASSGGQGVDYGYTF. DNA of the CDR3: TGCGCCAGCAGCGGGGGACAGGGGGTCGACTATGGCTACACCTTC.

The chain recombines TRBV3-1 (or the pseudogene TRBV3-2) with TRBJ2-7; 8 bases align to TRBD1. The CDR3 loop spans 14 amino acids. Trimming cost V 4 bases and J 4 bases; bases outside gene matches: 6. Germline loops: CDR1 LGHDT, CDR2 YNNKEL (reference sequence). CDR3 sequence: CASSLDREGYEQYF. CDR3 DNA: TGTGCCAGCAGCCTGGACAGGGAAGGGTACGAGCAGTACTTC.

The rearrangement uses TRBV7-2 and TRBJ2-5, with 8 bases lining up with TRBD2. Germline-derived CDR1 and CDR2 are SGHTA and FQGNSA. J lost 4 bases, V lost 2 bases, and 9 bases had no gene match. The CDR3 contains 16 residues. The CDR3 sequence is CASSLRKAGVGETQYF. In DNA form, the CDR3 reads TGTGCCAGCAGCTTACGGAAAGCGGGAGTGGGAGAGACCCAGTACTTC.

The CDR3 DNA sequence: TGTGCCAGCAGCTCGGACAGGGACAATCAGCCCCAGCATTTT. It translates to CASSSDRDNQPQHF. V gene TRBV7-9 combines with J gene TRBJ1-5; TRBD1 aligns across 8 bases. The V gene end was trimmed by 4 bases and the J gene end by 3 bases; junction bases not matched to a gene: 2. The germline V gene encodes CDR1 SEHNR and CDR2 FQNEAQ (reference sequence). The CDR3 sequence is 14 residues long.

The J gene is TRBJ2-2, the V gene TRBV12-3 or TRBV12-4, with a tentative D call TRBD1 (5 bases). The CDR3 spans 12 residues. V lost 6 bases and J 6 bases, leaving 8 bases between the germline ends. DNA of the CDR3: TGTGCCAGCAGGCAGGGATCCGGGGAGCTGTTTTTT. Protein sequence: CASRQGSGELFF.

The genes are TRBV28 and TRBJ1-4; D is perhaps TRBD1 (6 bases). The CDR3 sequence is 13 residues long. Trimming took 10 bases from V and 7 from J, leaving 16 bases between them. Germline values: CDR1 MDHEN, CDR2 SYDVKM. CDR3 protein: CATNRARFEKLFF. The CDR3 DNA follows: TGTGCCACAAACAGGGCGAGGTTTGAAAAACTGTTTTTT.

The chain recombines TRBV7-2 with TRBJ1-3; 8 bases fit TRBD1. This CDR3 has 17 residues. Trimming took 5 bases from V and 4 from J; bases not matched to a gene: 13. CDR1 is SGHTA, CDR2 FQGNSA, per germline. DNA for the CDR3: TGTGCCAGCAGCATACAGGGACAGGCTAATGCGGGAAACACCATATATTTT. Its translation is CASSIQGQANAGNTIYF.

This CDR3 is CASSPAVGSEKLFF. The CDR3 nucleotides are TGCGCCAGCAGCCCTGCGGTCGGGTCTGAAAAACTGTTTTTT. This chain uses TRBV5-1 with TRBJ1-4; D is unresolved. The CDR3 is 14 amino acids. Trimming shortened V by 4 bases and J by 7 bases, and 14 bases separated the two germline ends. CDR1 SGHRS and CDR2 YFSETQ come from the germline V gene.

This chain joins TRBV9 and TRBJ2-3; D is ambiguous. V was pared by 0 bases and J by 1 base, with 9 bases between. The CDR3 sequence is 15 residues long. Per the germline V gene, CDR1 is SGDLS and CDR2 is YYNGEE. The CDR3 reads CASSVGSYGTDTQYF. The CDR3 bases are TGTGCCAGCAGCGTAGGTAGTTATGGCACAGATACGCAGTATTTT.